Shown below are 17 T cell receptor beta chains from a single sample sequenced in a study of T cell responses to AZD1222 COVID-19 vaccine. Produced via immunoSEQ multiplex PCR; TCRdb's table is partial and in-frame only. The sample records 110,000 to 150,000 clones, 75% to 95% being singletons. The sample here was peripheral blood, taken on day 0 of AZD1222 vaccination. Receptor source: an adult in good health.

A word on this clone: At one boundary the junction diverges from the germline segment, which might be a read error. V and J are TRBV7-9 and TRBJ2-5; 8 bases are a match to TRBD2. The germline V gene has CDR1 SEHNR and CDR2 FQNEAQ (reference sequence). The CDR3 totals 15 residues. The CDR3 region has the DNA TGTGCCAGCAGGTTAGCGGGATTTGATAGAGAGACCCAGTACTTC. Translating it yields CASRLAGFDRETQYF.

CDR3: CASSRRTGTETQYF. CDR3 DNA sequence: TGTGCCAGCAGCCGTAGGACAGGGACAGAGACCCAGTACTTC. The gene calls are TRBV2 and TRBJ2-5; 8 nucleotides agree with TRBD1. With 6 bases clipped from V and 4 bases from J, the junction kept 7 bases outside the gene matches. Germline CDR1 reads SNHLY; CDR2 reads FYNNEI. CDR3 length: 14 residues.

CDR3 amino acids: CASSVRSGGSVYEQYF. The CDR3 bases are TGCGCCAGCAGCGTGCGTAGCGGGGGGAGTGTTTACGAGCAGTACTTC. The chain employs TRBV5-1 and TRBJ2-7, with TRBD2 matching 10 bases. CDR3 length: 16 amino acids. Unmatched junction bases numbered 11, after V lost 4 bases and J lost 4 bases. Germline assignment: CDR1 SGHRS and CDR2 YFSETQ.

Written as DNA, the CDR3 is TGTGCCAGTAGCCACGACAGGGGACATCAGCCCCAGCATTTT. It codes for CASSHDRGHQPQHF. V is TRBV19 and J is TRBJ1-5, with 8 nucleotides matching TRBD1. Germline V gene lookup returns CDR1 LNHDA and CDR2 SQIVND (reference sequence). The CDR3 is 14 amino acids. The junction had 6 bases not matched to a gene; V was cut back by 6 bases and J by 5 bases. The full variable domain, in which reference TRBV19 and TRBJ1-5 provide the parts outside the CDR3, is DGGITQSPKYLFRKEGQNVTLSCEQNLNHDAMYWYRQDPGQGLRLIYYSQIVNDFQKGDIAEGYSVSREKKESFPLTVTSAQKNPTAFYLCASSHDRGHQPQHFGDGTRLSIL.

The rearrangement joins TRBV5-8 to TRBJ2-3, with D hard to call. V lost 2 bases and J lost 0, with 10 bases in between. The CDR3 runs to 15 residues. Germline assignment: CDR1 SGHTS and CDR2 YDEGEE. CDR3 in DNA: TGTGCCAGCAGCTTTCTAGGCAGCAGCACAGATACGCAGTATTTT. The encoded protein is CASSFLGSSTDTQYF.

V gene TRBV5-6 combines with J gene TRBJ2-7; D possibly matches TRBD1 or TRBD2 (5 bases each). Germline V lookup: CDR1 SGHDT, CDR2 YYEEEE. The CDR3 sequence is 14 residues long. Trimming took 4 bases from V and 2 from J, leaving 13 bases between them. CDR3: CASSPRDVAYEQYF. As DNA, the CDR3 is TGTGCCAGCAGCCCCCGGGACGTAGCCTACGAGCAGTACTTC.

The chain combines TRBV6-4 with TRBJ2-1; no reliable D call. Looked up from germline, CDR1 is MRHNA and CDR2 is SNTAGT. V lost 4 bases, J lost 5 bases, and 9 bases lay in between. CDR3 length: 13 residues. As DNA, the CDR3 is TGTGCCAGCAGTGCCTCAGAGAACAATGAGCAGTTCTTC. Residues: CASSASENNEQFF.

V usage is TRBV5-4 and J usage is TRBJ1-5, with TRBD1 matching 8 bases. Looked up from germline, CDR1 is SGHNT and CDR2 is YYREEE (reference sequence). There are 13 residues in the CDR3. Germline trimming cut 4 bases from V and 11 bases from J; bases unmatched to any gene: 8. The CDR3 DNA sequence: TGTGCCAGCAGCCGGGACAGGAGTTCGGCCCAGCATTTT. Translation: CASSRDRSSAQHF.

The J gene is TRBJ1-1, the V gene TRBV11-2; 7 bases are shared with TRBD1. The CDR3 is 15 amino acids. The germline CDR1 and CDR2 sequences are SGHAT and FQNNGV. V shed 5 bases, J shed 5 bases, and the junction held 11 bases outside the gene matches. The CDR3 DNA sequence: TGTGCCAGCAGCCAACGACAGGGAGGGAGAACTGAAGCTTTCTTT. Translation: CASSQRQGGRTEAFF. The entire variable domain, with the rest obtained from reference TRBV11-2 and TRBJ1-1, is as follows: EAGVAQSPRYKIIEKRQSVAFWCNPISGHATLYWYQQILGQGPKLLIQFQNNGVVDDSQLPKDRFSAERLKGVDSTLKIQPAKLEDSAVYLCASSQRQGGRTEAFFGQGTRLTVV.

V and J are TRBV5-1 and TRBJ1-2, with D possibly TRBD1 on 6 matching bases. The germline V and J ends were trimmed by 4 bases and 2 bases, with 15 bases remaining between them. The CDR3 contains 15 residues. The V gene's germline CDR1 is SGHRS and CDR2 YFSETQ. The CDR3 DNA reads TGCGCCAGCAGCGACCCAGGGGCGGGAAACTATGGCTACACCTTC. This encodes CASSDPGAGNYGYTF. Supplemented by reference TRBV5-1 and TRBJ1-2, the full variable domain reads KAGVTQTPRYLIKTRGQQVTLSCSPISGHRSVSWYQQTPGQGLQFLFEYFSETQRNKGNFPGRFSGRQFSNSRSEMNVSTLELGDSALYLCASSDPGAGNYGYTFGSGTRLTVV.

This clone turned up a few times. The chain joins TRBV28 to TRBJ1-5, with 7 positions matching TRBD1. V shed 7 bases, J shed 6 bases, and the junction held 3 bases outside the gene matches. Germline CDR1 is MDHEN and CDR2 is SYDVKM. This CDR3 contains 12 residues. The CDR3 DNA reads as TGTGCCAGCAAACAGGGGAGTCAGCCCCAGCATTTT. It is translated as CASKQGSQPQHF.

V gene TRBV7-3 combines with J gene TRBJ2-3; tentatively, D is TRBD2 (7 bases). Trimming pared 1 base from V and 2 bases from J, leaving 25 bases between. CDR3 length equals 20 residues. The germline V gene has CDR1 SGHTA and CDR2 FQGTGA. The CDR3 region is CASSLRSGGTPGGTTDTQYF. The CDR3 coding sequence is TGTGCCAGCAGCTTAAGGTCGGGCGGGACACCGGGAGGAACCACAGATACGCAGTATTTT.

This clone was recorded once. The chain employs TRBV6-5 and TRBJ1-4, with TRBD1 as a possible D gene (6 bases). The CDR3 runs 13 residues. Germline assignment: CDR1 MNHEY and CDR2 SVGAGI. Trimming removed 6 bases at V and 3 bases at J, with 8 bases between. The CDR3 sequence is CASRRGANEKLFF. As DNA, the CDR3 is TGTGCCAGCAGAAGGGGGGCTAATGAAAAACTGTTTTTT.

The rearrangement links TRBV11-3 to TRBJ2-1; TRBD2 matches 11 bases. The CDR3 extends over 15 amino acids. In germline, CDR1 is SGHNT, CDR2 YENEEA. The V segment lost 3 bases and the J segment 5 bases; nucleotides outside the gene matches: 3. The CDR3 loop is CASSLGLAVNNEQFF. As DNA, the CDR3 is TGTGCCAGCAGCTTGGGACTAGCGGTCAACAATGAGCAGTTCTTC. Looking up the rest from reference TRBV11-3 and TRBJ2-1 gives the full variable domain: EAGVVQSPRYKIIEKKQPVAFWCNPISGHNTLYWYLQNLGQGPELLIRYENEEAVDDSQLPKDRFSAERLKGVDSTLKIQPAELGDSAVYLCASSLGLAVNNEQFFGPGTRLTVL.

The J gene is TRBJ2-7, the V gene TRBV7-8; no definite D call. The germline V gene encodes CDR1 SGHVS and CDR2 FQNEAQ. This CDR3 is built from 13 residues. With 4 bases removed from V and 2 bases from J, the gap between germline ends came to 9 bases. CDR3: CASSSGHPYEQYF. The CDR3 DNA follows: TGTGCCAGCAGCTCGGGCCACCCCTACGAGCAGTACTTC.

The chain couples TRBV5-1 to TRBJ2-7, with 10 bases that match TRBD2. Germline V gene sequence: CDR1 SGHRS, CDR2 YFSETQ. The trim removed 4 bases at V and 0 bases at J, leaving 7 bases unmatched. This CDR3 is 16 amino acids long. The CDR3 region has the DNA TGCGCCAGCAGCCTGACTGCTAGCGGGGGCTCCTACGAGCAGTACTTC. Encoded protein: CASSLTASGGSYEQYF.

V usage is TRBV19 and J usage is TRBJ1-1; D gene unclear. CDR3 length: 13 residues. Trimming stripped 7 bases from V and 2 bases from J, with 11 bases between. Germline lookup yields CDR1 LNHDA and CDR2 SQIVND (reference sequence). CDR3 loop: CASMGNINTEAFF. The CDR3 nucleotides are TGTGCCAGTATGGGCAATATAAACACTGAAGCTTTCTTT.